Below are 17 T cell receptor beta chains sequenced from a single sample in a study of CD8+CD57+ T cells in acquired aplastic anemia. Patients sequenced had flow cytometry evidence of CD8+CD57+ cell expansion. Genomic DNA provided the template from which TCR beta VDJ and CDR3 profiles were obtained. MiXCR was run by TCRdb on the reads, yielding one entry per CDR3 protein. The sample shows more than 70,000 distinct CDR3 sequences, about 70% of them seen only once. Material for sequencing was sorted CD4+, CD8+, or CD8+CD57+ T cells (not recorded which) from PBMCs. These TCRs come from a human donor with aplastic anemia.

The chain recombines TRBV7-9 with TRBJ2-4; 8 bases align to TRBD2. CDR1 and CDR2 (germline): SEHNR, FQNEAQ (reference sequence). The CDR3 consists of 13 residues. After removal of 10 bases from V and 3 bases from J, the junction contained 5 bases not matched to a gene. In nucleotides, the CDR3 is TGTGCCACCGGAGCGGGGGACAAAAACATTCAGTACTTC. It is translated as CATGAGDKNIQYF. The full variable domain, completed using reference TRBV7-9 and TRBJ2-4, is DTGVSQNPRHKITKRGQNVTFRCDPISEHNRLYWYRQTLGQGPEFLTYFQNEAQLEKSRLLSDRFSAERPKGSFSTLEIQRTEQGDSAMYLCATGAGDKNIQYFGAGTRLSVL.

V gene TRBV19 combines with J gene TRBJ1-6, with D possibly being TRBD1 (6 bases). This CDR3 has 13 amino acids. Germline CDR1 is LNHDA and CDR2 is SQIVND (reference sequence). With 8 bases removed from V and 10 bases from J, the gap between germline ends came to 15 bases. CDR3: CASQLDRASPLHF. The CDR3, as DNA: TGTGCCAGTCAATTGGACAGAGCCTCACCCCTCCACTTT. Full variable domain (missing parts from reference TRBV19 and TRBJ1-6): DGGITQSPKYLFRKEGQNVTLSCEQNLNHDAMYWYRQDPGQGLRLIYYSQIVNDFQKGDIAEGYSVSREKKESFPLTVTSAQKNPTAFYLCASQLDRASPLHFGNGTRLTVT.

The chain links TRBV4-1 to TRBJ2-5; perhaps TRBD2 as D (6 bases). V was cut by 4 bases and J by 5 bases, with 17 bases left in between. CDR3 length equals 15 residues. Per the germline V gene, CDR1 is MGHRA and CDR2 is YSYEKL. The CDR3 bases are TGCGCCAGCAGCCTTCTGGCGGAGGGCCGGGAGACCCAGTACTTC. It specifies CASSLLAEGRETQYF.

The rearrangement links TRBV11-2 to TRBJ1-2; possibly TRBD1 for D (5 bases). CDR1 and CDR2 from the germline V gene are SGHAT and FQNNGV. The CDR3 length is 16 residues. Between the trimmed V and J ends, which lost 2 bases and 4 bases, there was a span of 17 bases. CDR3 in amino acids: CASSLFGGDSIYGYTF. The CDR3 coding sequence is TGTGCCAGCAGCTTATTTGGCGGCGACAGCATCTATGGCTACACCTTC.

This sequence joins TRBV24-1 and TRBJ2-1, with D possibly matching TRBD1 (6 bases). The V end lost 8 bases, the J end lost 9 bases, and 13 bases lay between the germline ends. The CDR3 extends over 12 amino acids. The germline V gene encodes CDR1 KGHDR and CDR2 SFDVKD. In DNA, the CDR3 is TGTGCCACCAACAAGGGGGTGGGTGAGCAGTTCTTC. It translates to CATNKGVGEQFF.

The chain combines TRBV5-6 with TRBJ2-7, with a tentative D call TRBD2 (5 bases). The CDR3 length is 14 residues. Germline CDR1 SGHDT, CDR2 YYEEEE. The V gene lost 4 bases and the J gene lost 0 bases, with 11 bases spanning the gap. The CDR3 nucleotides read TGTGCCAGCAGCACCCAGGACTCCTCCTACGAGCAGTACTTC. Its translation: CASSTQDSSYEQYF.

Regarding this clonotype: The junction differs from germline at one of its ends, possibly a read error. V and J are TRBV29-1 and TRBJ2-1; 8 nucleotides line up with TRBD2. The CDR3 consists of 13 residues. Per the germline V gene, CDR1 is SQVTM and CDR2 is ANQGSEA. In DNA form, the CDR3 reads TGCAGCGATAGCGGGGTCTCCTACAATGGGCAGTTCTTC. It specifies CSDSGVSYNGQFF.

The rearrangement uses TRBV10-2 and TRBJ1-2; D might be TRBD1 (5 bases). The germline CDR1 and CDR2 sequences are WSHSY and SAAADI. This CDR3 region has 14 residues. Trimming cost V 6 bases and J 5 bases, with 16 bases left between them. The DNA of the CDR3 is TGCGCCAGCAGCCCTGGGACCGCTGGGTATGGCTACACCTTC. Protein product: CASSPGTAGYGYTF.

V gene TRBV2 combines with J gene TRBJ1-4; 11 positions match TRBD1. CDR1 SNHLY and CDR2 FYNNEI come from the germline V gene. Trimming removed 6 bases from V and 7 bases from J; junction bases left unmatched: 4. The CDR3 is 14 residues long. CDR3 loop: CASRDRGRSEKLFF. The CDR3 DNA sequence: TGTGCCAGCAGGGACAGGGGGCGGAGTGAAAAACTGTTTTTT. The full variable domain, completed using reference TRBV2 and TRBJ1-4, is EPEVTQTPSHQVTQMGQEVILRCVPISNHLYFYWYRQILGQKVEFLVSFYNNEISEKSEIFDDQFSVERPDGSNFTLKIRSTKLEDSAMYFCASRDRGRSEKLFFGSGTQLSVL.

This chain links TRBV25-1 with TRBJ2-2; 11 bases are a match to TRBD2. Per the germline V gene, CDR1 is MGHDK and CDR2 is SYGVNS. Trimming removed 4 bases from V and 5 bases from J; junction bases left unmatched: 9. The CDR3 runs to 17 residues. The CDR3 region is CASSVVAGGPRTGELFF. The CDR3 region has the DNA TGTGCCAGCAGTGTAGTAGCGGGGGGGCCGAGGACCGGGGAGCTGTTTTTT.

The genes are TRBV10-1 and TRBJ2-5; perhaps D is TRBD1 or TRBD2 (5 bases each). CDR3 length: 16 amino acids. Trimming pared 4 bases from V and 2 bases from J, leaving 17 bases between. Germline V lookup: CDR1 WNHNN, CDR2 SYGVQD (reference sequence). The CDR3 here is CASSGVGRGPQETQYF. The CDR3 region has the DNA TGCGCCAGCAGTGGGGTTGGTCGGGGACCTCAAGAGACCCAGTACTTC.

The CDR3 region has the DNA TGTGCCGGAAGCGGGAGGGAAAATGAGCAGTTCTTC. Protein: CAGSGRENEQFF. The chain joins TRBV2 to TRBJ2-1; 10 bases map to TRBD2. V lost 11 bases, J lost 7 bases, and 5 bases stayed unmatched. Germline V CDR1 and CDR2: SNHLY, FYNNEI. There are 12 residues in the CDR3.

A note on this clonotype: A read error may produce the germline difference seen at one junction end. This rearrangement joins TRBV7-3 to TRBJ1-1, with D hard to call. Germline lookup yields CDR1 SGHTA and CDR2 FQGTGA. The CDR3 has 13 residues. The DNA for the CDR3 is TGTTCCAGCAGCTCTACGGTGAACACTGAAGCTTTCTTT. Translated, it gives CSSSSTVNTEAFF.

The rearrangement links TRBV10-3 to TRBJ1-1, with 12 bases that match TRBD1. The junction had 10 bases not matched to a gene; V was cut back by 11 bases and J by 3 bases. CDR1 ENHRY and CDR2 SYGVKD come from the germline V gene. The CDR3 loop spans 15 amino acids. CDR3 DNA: TGTGCCTCCGGGGGGACAGGGGGCTTTCACACTGAAGCTTTCTTT. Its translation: CASGGTGGFHTEAFF.

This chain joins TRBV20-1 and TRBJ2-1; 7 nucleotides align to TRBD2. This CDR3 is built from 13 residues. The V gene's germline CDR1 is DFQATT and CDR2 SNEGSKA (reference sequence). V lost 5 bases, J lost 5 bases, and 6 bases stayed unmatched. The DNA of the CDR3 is TGCAGTGCTCCTGGGACTACGAACAATGAGCAGTTCTTC. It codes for CSAPGTTNNEQFF.

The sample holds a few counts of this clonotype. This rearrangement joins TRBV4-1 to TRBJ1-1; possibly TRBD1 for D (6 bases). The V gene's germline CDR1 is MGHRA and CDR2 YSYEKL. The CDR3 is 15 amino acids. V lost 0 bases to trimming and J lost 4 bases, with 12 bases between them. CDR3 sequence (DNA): TGCGCCAGCAGCCAAGATTATTTAGGGGGCACTGAAGCTTTCTTT. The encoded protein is CASSQDYLGGTEAFF.

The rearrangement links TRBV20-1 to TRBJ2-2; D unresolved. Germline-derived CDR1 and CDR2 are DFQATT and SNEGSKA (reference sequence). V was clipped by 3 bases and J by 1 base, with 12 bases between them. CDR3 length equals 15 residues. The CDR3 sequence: CSARAVLQNTGELFF. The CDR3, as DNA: TGCAGTGCTAGGGCAGTTCTACAGAACACCGGGGAGCTGTTTTTT.